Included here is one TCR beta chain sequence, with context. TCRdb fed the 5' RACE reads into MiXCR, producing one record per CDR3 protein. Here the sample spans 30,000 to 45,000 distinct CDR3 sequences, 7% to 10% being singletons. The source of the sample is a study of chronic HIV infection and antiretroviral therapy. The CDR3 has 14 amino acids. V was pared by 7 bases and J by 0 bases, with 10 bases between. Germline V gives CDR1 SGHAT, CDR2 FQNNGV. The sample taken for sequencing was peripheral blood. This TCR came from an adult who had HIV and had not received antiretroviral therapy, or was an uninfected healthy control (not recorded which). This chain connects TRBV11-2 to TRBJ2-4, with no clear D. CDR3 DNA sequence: TGTGCCAGCAATGGGCCTTTAGCCAAAAACATTCAGTACTTC. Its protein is CASNGPLAKNIQYF.